Below, 26 T cell receptor beta chains from the same sample are listed, as sequenced in a study of beta chain features in type 1 diabetes. The authors reverse transcribed all of the isolated RNA, so sequencing captured expressed TCRB transcripts. Generated by immunoSEQ multiplex PCR, the TCRdb table keeps only in-frame clones and is missing some. The sample has about half a million clones; about an eighth are singletons. Sequenced material: naive CD4+ T cells from blood. The receptors were gathered from a young woman in good health.

This clone has more than one count but fewer than ten. This chain connects TRBV7-9 to TRBJ2-3; 9 nucleotides agree with TRBD1. Germline loops: CDR1 SEHNR, CDR2 FQNEAQ (reference sequence). The length of the CDR3 is 16 residues. V lost 2 bases, J lost 4 bases, and 7 bases stayed unmatched. The CDR3 loop is CASSLIPTGGADTQYF. In DNA form, the CDR3 reads TGTGCCAGCAGCTTAATCCCGACAGGGGGGGCAGATACGCAGTATTTT.

This clone was observed a handful of times. V and J are TRBV27 and TRBJ2-4; no clear D. This CDR3 is built from 16 residues. Germline V gene data show CDR1 as MNHEY and CDR2 as SMNVEV (reference sequence). The germline V and J ends were trimmed by 6 bases and 0 bases, with 15 bases remaining between them. The CDR3 bases are TGTGCCAGCAGGGCTTGGGCTGACCTAGCCAAAAACATTCAGTACTTC. Translation: CASRAWADLAKNIQYF.

This clone has a handful of counts. This chain uses TRBV7-2 with TRBJ2-1; D is unclear. This CDR3 has 14 amino acids. V lost 4 bases to trimming and J lost 5 bases, with 12 bases between them. Germline loops: CDR1 SGHTA, CDR2 FQGNSA. In DNA, the CDR3 is TGTGCCAGCAGCTCCCCCCGCGCGGACAATGAGCAGTTCTTC. It specifies CASSSPRADNEQFF. Looking up the rest from reference TRBV7-2 and TRBJ2-1 gives the full variable domain: GAGVSQSPSNKVTEKGKDVELRCDPISGHTALYWYRQSLGQGLEFLIYFQGNSAPDKSGLPSDRFSAERTGGSVSTLTIQRTQQEDSAVYLCASSSPRADNEQFFGPGTRLTVL.

This chain connects TRBV5-1 to TRBJ1-1; D unresolved. The CDR3 runs 13 residues. Germline loops: CDR1 SGHRS, CDR2 YFSETQ. The V gene lost 6 bases and the J gene lost 0 bases, with 9 bases spanning the gap. CDR3: CASNGIMNTEAFF. In DNA form, the CDR3 reads TGCGCCAGCAACGGGATCATGAACACTGAAGCTTTCTTT.

This clone was detected ten times or more. CDR3 sequence: CASSPQGERQFF. DNA of the CDR3: TGTGCCAGCTCACCTCAGGGTGAGAGGCAGTTCTTC. The V gene is TRBV18, the J gene TRBJ2-1; perhaps TRBD1 as D (5 bases). Germline V lookup: CDR1 KGHSH, CDR2 LQKENI. V lost 3 bases, J lost 12 bases, and 12 bases lay in between. The CDR3 sequence is 12 residues long. The full variable domain, rest sourced from reference TRBV18 and TRBJ2-1, is NAGVMQNPRHLVRRRGQEARLRCSPMKGHSHVYWYRQLPEEGLKFMVYLQKENIIDESGMPKERFSAEFPKEGPSILRIQQVVRGDSAAYFCASSPQGERQFFGPGTRLTVL.

With respect to this clone: Other DNA sequences within the sample encode an identical CDR3. The rearrangement uses TRBV29-1 and TRBJ2-3; D might be TRBD1 (8 bases). V lost 7 bases and J 3 bases, leaving 14 bases between the germline ends. Germline-derived CDR1 and CDR2 are SQVTM and ANQGSEA. This CDR3 comprises 13 residues. CDR3 loop: CSGDRGGTDTQYF. DNA of the CDR3: TGCAGCGGTGACAGGGGAGGGACAGATACGCAGTATTTT.

The chain carries TRBV9 and TRBJ1-4, with D hard to call. Germline V lookup: CDR1 SGDLS, CDR2 YYNGEE. V was shortened by 4 bases and J by 11 bases, with 12 bases between the two germline ends. CDR3 length: 12 residues. CDR3: CASSPTTGKLFF. In DNA form, the CDR3 reads TGTGCCAGCAGCCCCACGACGGGCAAACTGTTTTTT.

The chain employs TRBV5-1 and TRBJ1-3, with unresolved D. The V end was cut by 0 bases, the J end by 3 bases, with 16 bases between. CDR3 length: 17 amino acids. In germline, CDR1 is SGHRS, CDR2 YFSETQ. This chain's CDR3 is CASSLGVDPNIGNTIYF. DNA for the CDR3: TGCGCCAGCAGCTTGGGGGTCGATCCTAACATTGGAAACACCATATATTTT.

This clone was seen a handful of times. This sequence joins TRBV11-2 and TRBJ2-1, with TRBD1 as a possible D gene (6 bases). The CDR3 consists of 12 residues. V was trimmed by 2 bases and J by 12 bases, leaving 11 bases between them. Germline CDR1 is SGHAT and CDR2 is FQNNGV. CDR3: CASSLRQGRQFF. CDR3 sequence (DNA): TGTGCCAGCAGCTTACGCCAGGGGAGGCAGTTCTTC.

The chain couples TRBV10-3 to TRBJ2-5; perhaps D is TRBD1 or TRBD2 (6 bases each). CDR3 length equals 14 residues. Looked up from germline, CDR1 is ENHRY and CDR2 is SYGVKD. V lost 5 bases to trimming and J lost 1 base, with 11 bases between them. This CDR3 reads CAISPSGAQETQYF. The CDR3, as DNA: TGTGCCATCAGTCCCTCGGGGGCCCAAGAGACCCAGTACTTC.

This clone appeared a few times. Other DNA variants within this sample encode the same CDR3. The V call is TRBV9, the J call TRBJ2-5; unclear D gene. The ends were cut back, 5 bases at V and 5 bases at J, with 4 bases in the middle. The CDR3 is 10 amino acids. Germline CDR1 and CDR2: SGDLS and YYNGEE. The chain's CDR3 is CASSGETQYF. CDR3 nucleotides: TGTGCCAGCAGTGGGGAGACCCAGTACTTC.

This chain uses TRBV25-1 with TRBJ1-2, with D unresolved. The germline V gene encodes CDR1 MGHDK and CDR2 SYGVNS. The CDR3 has 14 residues. Deletions cut 2 bases from V and 8 bases from J, with 15 bases between. As DNA, the CDR3 is TGTGCCAGCAGTGAAGGTCCCGCTTATGAAGGCTACACCTTC. Amino acids: CASSEGPAYEGYTF.

This clone was observed a handful of times. The V gene is TRBV7-2, the J gene TRBJ2-3; D not certain. This CDR3 spans 15 amino acids. CDR1 is SGHTA, CDR2 FQGNSA, per germline. The ends were cut back, 3 bases at V and 0 bases at J, with 10 bases in the middle. The CDR3 DNA reads TGTGCCAGCAGCTTGTCTGGGGTGAGCACAGATACGCAGTATTTT. Translated: CASSLSGVSTDTQYF.

In this sample, this clone turned up a few times. This chain joins TRBV4-3 and TRBJ1-4, with no clear D. Germline CDR1 LGHNA, CDR2 YSLEER. This CDR3 region has 14 residues. V shed 0 bases and J shed 6 bases, with 8 bases lying between them. CDR3 residues: CASSQEGDDEKLFF. Written as DNA, the CDR3 is TGCGCCAGCAGCCAAGAAGGTGACGATGAAAAACTGTTTTTT.

Details on this clone: The sample contains more than one DNA sequence encoding this CDR3. The chain employs TRBV5-1 and TRBJ2-1; D is unresolved. The CDR3 sequence is 13 residues long. Deletions cut 3 bases from V and 5 bases from J, with 9 bases between. The germline V gene has CDR1 SGHRS and CDR2 YFSETQ. This CDR3 reads CASSSGRHNEQFF. In DNA, the CDR3 is TGCGCCAGCAGCTCAGGACGGCACAATGAGCAGTTCTTC.

This clone occurred a few times. J is TRBJ2-4 and V is TRBV5-5, with D tentatively TRBD2 (5 bases). Germline CDR1 SGHKS, CDR2 YYEKEE (reference sequence). V was cut by 4 bases and J by 9 bases, with 11 bases left in between. The CDR3 runs 12 residues. The DNA of the CDR3 is TGTGCCAGCAGCGGCGGACGGGGCATTCAGTACTTC. It yields the protein CASSGGRGIQYF.

The CDR3 DNA sequence: TGTGCCAGCTCACCGTCCGGGCAGGGCCTAAGAAGGGATCAGCCCCAGCATTTT. Protein sequence: CASSPSGQGLRRDQPQHF. This chain joins TRBV18 and TRBJ1-5, with D tentatively TRBD1 (5 bases). The germline gives CDR1 KGHSH, CDR2 LQKENI. This CDR3 has 18 amino acids. The V gene lost 3 bases and the J gene lost 5 bases, with 23 bases spanning the gap.

This clone has only a few counts. The chain has TRBV7-9 and TRBJ2-1; TRBD2 is a possible D gene (7 bases). The CDR3 contains 13 residues. CDR1 and CDR2 from the germline V gene are SEHNR and FQNEAQ (reference sequence). Trimming took 4 bases from V and 9 from J, leaving 13 bases between them. DNA for the CDR3: TGTGCCAGCAGCTCCGGACTAGGGGGTGAGCAGTTCTTC. This gives the protein CASSSGLGGEQFF. Looking up the rest from reference TRBV7-9 and TRBJ2-1 gives the full variable domain: DTGVSQNPRHKITKRGQNVTFRCDPISEHNRLYWYRQTLGQGPEFLTYFQNEAQLEKSRLLSDRFSAERPKGSFSTLEIQRTEQGDSAMYLCASSSGLGGEQFFGPGTRLTVL.

This clone was seen more than once but under ten times. The rearrangement links TRBV7-2 to TRBJ2-1, with D possibly being TRBD1 (5 bases). Germline V gene sequence: CDR1 SGHTA, CDR2 FQGNSA. V was trimmed by 1 base and J by 0 bases, leaving 13 bases between them. This CDR3 comprises 17 residues. CDR3 sequence reads: CASSLGRAQSSYNEQFF. The CDR3 nucleotides are TGTGCCAGCAGCTTAGGCAGGGCCCAGAGCTCCTACAATGAGCAGTTCTTC. Full variable domain (remainder filled in from reference TRBV7-2 and TRBJ2-1): GAGVSQSPSNKVTEKGKDVELRCDPISGHTALYWYRQSLGQGLEFLIYFQGNSAPDKSGLPSDRFSAERTGGSVSTLTIQRTQQEDSAVYLCASSLGRAQSSYNEQFFGPGTRLTVL.

The chain employs TRBV30 and TRBJ2-7, with unresolved D. CDR1 and CDR2 (germline): GTSNPN, SVGIG (reference sequence). There are 14 residues in the CDR3. V was shortened by 4 bases and J by 3 bases, with 16 bases between the two germline ends. The DNA of the CDR3 is TGTGCCTGGAAGTCGGCCCCTTACAACTACGAGCAGTACTTC. Amino acids: CAWKSAPYNYEQYF.

The rearrangement uses TRBV28 and TRBJ2-7; the D is unclear. Trimming took off 6 bases at V and 3 bases at J, with 18 bases between the two ends. The germline V gene encodes CDR1 MDHEN and CDR2 SYDVKM. The CDR3 sequence is 15 residues long. CDR3 in amino acids: CASRGLGRKDYEQYV. Here the CDR3 DNA reads TGTGCCAGCAGAGGCTTGGGCAGAAAGGACTACGAGCAGTACGTC.

This clone was counted between two and nine times. The chain combines TRBV5-4 with TRBJ2-5; 9 bases agree with TRBD1. The trim removed 4 bases at V and 5 bases at J, leaving 6 bases unmatched. Germline CDR1 and CDR2: SGHNT and YYREEE (reference sequence). CDR3 length: 14 residues. The CDR3 loop reads CASSLQGASETQYF. The CDR3 region has the DNA TGTGCCAGCAGCCTACAGGGGGCGTCGGAGACCCAGTACTTC.

This clone was seen a few times. The chain has TRBV6-5 and TRBJ2-1; D possibly matches TRBD1 or TRBD2 (7 bases each). This CDR3 spans 16 amino acids. V was pared by 4 bases and J by 8 bases, with 21 bases between. Germline lookup yields CDR1 MNHEY and CDR2 SVGAGI. The CDR3 nucleotides are TGTGCCAGCAGTTCGACAGGGAGGGCTCTAAAGGATGAGCAGTTCTTC. It translates to CASSSTGRALKDEQFF.

This clone was picked up a small number of times. The chain carries TRBV6-4 and TRBJ1-1; possible D gene TRBD1, 6 bases. The CDR3 is made up of 13 amino acids. Between the trimmed V and J ends, which lost 10 bases and 4 bases, there was a span of 16 bases. Germline loops: CDR1 MRHNA, CDR2 SNTAGT. The CDR3 bases are TGTGCCACCTCAACAGGGTACGGCACTGAAGCTTTCTTT. Its translation: CATSTGYGTEAFF.

Only a few counts were recorded for this clone. The V and J genes are TRBV29-1 and TRBJ1-2, with 9 bases fitting TRBD1. The J segment lost 4 bases and the V segment lost 7 bases, leaving 7 bases of the junction unmatched. This CDR3 is 13 amino acids long. CDR1 and CDR2 from the germline V gene are SQVTM and ANQGSEA. The CDR3 spells CSADRDRVYGYTF. The CDR3 region has the DNA TGCAGCGCCGACCGGGACAGGGTCTATGGCTACACCTTC.

The table lists this clone with a few counts. The V and J genes are TRBV9 and TRBJ2-3; D not certain. Germline V gene sequence: CDR1 SGDLS, CDR2 YYNGEE. Trimming pared 4 bases from V and 6 bases from J, leaving 12 bases between. The CDR3 consists of 13 residues. This CDR3 reads CASSTEARDTQYF. Written as DNA, the CDR3 is TGTGCCAGCAGCACAGAAGCAAGGGATACGCAGTATTTT.